This T cell receptor beta chain derives from a study of cytotoxic CD8 clonotypes in ibrutinib-treated CLL. Study at large: The group held 11 relapsed/refractory and around 15 treatment-naive patients, with 17 to 18 IGHV unmutated. Study-wide results and caveats: While tracking circulating CD8+ T-cell counts, baseline clonality exceeded that of age-matched healthy donors.

TCRdb keeps only in-frame clones here, not all; method: immunoSEQ multiplex PCR. This table holds about 76,000 clones, roughly 84% found once. This clone was recorded only once. Its antigen is unidentified. The V gene lost 2 bases and the J gene lost 4 bases, with 14 bases spanning the gap. Germline V gives CDR1 SQVTM, CDR2 ANQGSEA. There are 14 residues in the CDR3. This clonotype was obtained from a human donor with chronic lymphocytic leukemia. The chain carries TRBV29-1 and TRBJ1-1; D is unresolved. This specimen consisted of PBMCs, obtained before ibrutinib treatment. The CDR3 bases are TGCAGCGTTGAATCCCCCCGCCGGAGCACTGAAGCTTTCTTT. Protein sequence: CSVESPRRSTEAFF.